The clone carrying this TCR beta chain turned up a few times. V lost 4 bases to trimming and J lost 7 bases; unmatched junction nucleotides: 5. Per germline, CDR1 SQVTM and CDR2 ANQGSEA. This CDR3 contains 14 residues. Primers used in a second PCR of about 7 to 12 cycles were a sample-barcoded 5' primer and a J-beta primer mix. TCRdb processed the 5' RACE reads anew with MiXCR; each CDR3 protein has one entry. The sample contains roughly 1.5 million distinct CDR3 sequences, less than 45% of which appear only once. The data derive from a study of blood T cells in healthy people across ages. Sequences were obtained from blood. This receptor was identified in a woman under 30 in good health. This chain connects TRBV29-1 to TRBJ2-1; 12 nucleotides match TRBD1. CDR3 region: CSVVGQGASNEQFF. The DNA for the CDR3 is TGCAGCGTTGTGGGACAGGGGGCGAGTAATGAGCAGTTCTTC.